Following are 26 T cell receptor beta chains from one sample sequenced in a study of shared clonotypes between healthy human individuals. Measured with immunoSEQ multiplex PCR; TCRdb has only the in-frame clones, and not every one. This sample yields about 2.4 million clones, of which approximately 94% are seen a single time; approximately 0.35% belongs to the top ten. Sequences were obtained from naive CD4+ T cells from PBMCs. Subset meaning: CD45RA+ positively selected. Receptors were obtained from a man aged 18 to 30 in good health. Some clones in this sample may be carry-over from other donors' samples.

This chain's CDR3 is CASSLVLEYYEQYF. The CDR3 bases are TGTGCCAGCAGCTTAGTATTGGAATACTACGAGCAGTACTTC. This sequence joins TRBV7-2 and TRBJ2-7; D is undetermined. Germline V gene data show CDR1 as SGHTA and CDR2 as FQGNSA. Deletions cut 1 base from V and 3 bases from J, with 10 bases between. This CDR3 is built from 14 residues.

The chain uses TRBV5-1 and TRBJ1-5, with D uncertain. CDR3 size: 13 residues. V shed 0 bases and J shed 5 bases, with 6 bases lying between them. Germline CDR1 SGHRS, CDR2 YFSETQ. The CDR3 bases are TGCGCCAGCAGCTTGGACCAGCATCAGCCCCAGCATTTT. Its protein is CASSLDQHQPQHF.

CDR3 loop: CASSLRDRGRTGELFF. CDR3 DNA: TGCGCCAGCAGCCTCCGGGACCGCGGTCGGACCGGGGAGCTGTTTTTT. The chain joins TRBV5-1 to TRBJ2-2; D tentatively reads TRBD1 or TRBD2 (5 bases each). Trimming removed 4 bases from V and 5 bases from J, with 18 bases in between. The length of the CDR3 is 16 residues. The V gene's germline CDR1 is SGHRS and CDR2 YFSETQ.

Points on this clone: One end of the junction does not line up with germline, which may come from a read error. The rearrangement uses TRBV9 and TRBJ1-3; 9 nucleotides agree with TRBD1. Germline CDR1 reads SGDLS; CDR2 reads YYNGEE. This CDR3 has 15 amino acids. The CDR3 here is CASSPTGGSGNTIYF. The DNA for the CDR3 is TGTGCCAGCAGCCCGACAGGGGGGTCTGGGAACACCATATATTTT.

The V gene is TRBV10-3, the J gene TRBJ2-7; D is uncertain. Germline loops: CDR1 ENHRY, CDR2 SYGVKD. Deletions cut 8 bases from V and 3 bases from J, with 8 bases between. The length of the CDR3 is 11 residues. The CDR3 nucleotides read TGTGCCATCGGTTTTAGCTACGAGCAGTACTTC. As protein: CAIGFSYEQYF.

The chain couples TRBV7-2 to TRBJ2-2; 7 nucleotides match TRBD2. Germline V gene data show CDR1 as SGHTA and CDR2 as FQGNSA. This CDR3 contains 14 residues. The V segment lost 5 bases and the J segment 5 bases; nucleotides outside the gene matches: 5. The CDR3 nucleotides are TGTGCCAGCAGCCTACTAGCGCAAACCGGGGAGCTGTTTTTT. This translates into CASSLLAQTGELFF.

As concerns this clone: The same CDR3 also results from other DNA sequences found in this sample. The chain is built from TRBV9 and TRBJ2-1; 11 nucleotides agree with TRBD2. The CDR3 consists of 15 residues. Germline CDR1 is SGDLS and CDR2 is YYNGEE. With 1 base clipped from V and 4 bases from J, the junction kept 1 base outside the gene matches. Here the CDR3 reads CASSVLAGGYNEQFF. CDR3 bases: TGTGCCAGCAGCGTATTAGCGGGAGGGTACAATGAGCAGTTCTTC.

The J gene is TRBJ2-1, the V gene TRBV25-1, with unresolved D. The CDR3 is made up of 17 amino acids. Trimming left V 1 base short and J 0 bases short, with 13 bases between. Germline V gene lookup returns CDR1 MGHDK and CDR2 SYGVNS. The chain's CDR3 is CASSEFWRSSSYNEQFF. CDR3 DNA: TGTGCCAGCAGTGAATTTTGGCGCTCAAGCTCCTACAATGAGCAGTTCTTC.

CDR3 protein: CSVETMRAENEQYF. CDR3 coding DNA: TGCAGCGTTGAGACCATGAGGGCCGAAAACGAGCAGTACTTC. This chain connects TRBV29-1 to TRBJ2-7; a possible D gene is TRBD2 (5 bases). CDR3 length equals 14 residues. The V gene lost 3 bases and the J gene lost 5 bases, with 17 bases spanning the gap. Looked up from germline, CDR1 is SQVTM and CDR2 is ANQGSEA.

This rearrangement joins TRBV4-1 to TRBJ2-2, with 12 positions matching TRBD2. V dropped 2 bases and J dropped 4; count of bases not matched to a gene: 11. Germline-derived CDR1 and CDR2 are MGHRA and YSYEKL. The CDR3 has 19 residues. The CDR3 protein is CASSQSGLAGKLGTGELFF. DNA of the CDR3: TGCGCCAGCAGCCAATCTGGACTAGCGGGAAAGTTAGGCACCGGGGAGCTGTTTTTT.

This chain uses TRBV4-1 with TRBJ2-1, with TRBD2 matching 10 bases. CDR1 is MGHRA, CDR2 YSYEKL, per germline. V lost 1 base and J lost 9; bases outside the gene matches: 15. The CDR3 is 18 residues long. The CDR3 is CASSQADQAGGGVGEQFF. In DNA form, the CDR3 reads TGCGCCAGCAGCCAAGCTGATCAAGCGGGAGGGGGCGTAGGTGAGCAGTTCTTC.

V usage is TRBV7-2 and J usage is TRBJ2-3, with a possible D match to TRBD2 (5 bases). Germline CDR1 reads SGHTA; CDR2 reads FQGNSA. CDR3 size: 14 residues. Trimming pared 2 bases from V and 2 bases from J, leaving 8 bases between. The CDR3 bases are TGTGCCAGCAGCTTATCCGGGGACACAGATACGCAGTATTTT. As protein: CASSLSGDTDTQYF.

The chain uses TRBV28 and TRBJ2-7; TRBD1 matches at 8 bases. Germline CDR1 and CDR2: MDHEN and SYDVKM. V trimming: 8 bases; J trimming: 5 bases; junction bases outside the gene matches: 11. The CDR3 spans 14 residues. The DNA for the CDR3 is TGTGCCAGCGGAGTTGGGACAGGTCAGAACGAGCAGTACTTC. Protein product: CASGVGTGQNEQYF.

This chain joins TRBV5-1 and TRBJ2-5; D not certain. V lost 4 bases and J lost 2, with 18 bases in between. This CDR3 contains 16 residues. The V gene's germline CDR1 is SGHRS and CDR2 YFSETQ. CDR3 protein: CASSLVGSGFQETQYF. The DNA of the CDR3 is TGCGCCAGCAGCCTTGTTGGCTCAGGCTTTCAAGAGACCCAGTACTTC.

V is TRBV7-2 and J is TRBJ1-5, with 8 bases that match TRBD1. Germline assignment: CDR1 SGHTA and CDR2 FQGNSA. The trim removed 1 base at V and 9 bases at J, leaving 5 bases unmatched. The CDR3 consists of 14 residues. CDR3 sequence reads: CASSLEDRAGPQHF. For the CDR3, the DNA is TGTGCCAGCAGCTTAGAGGACAGGGCCGGGCCCCAGCATTTT.

The chain combines TRBV5-5 with TRBJ2-7, with 10 positions matching TRBD2. This CDR3 comprises 15 residues. The germline gives CDR1 SGHKS, CDR2 YYEKEE (reference sequence). V gave up 4 bases and J gave up 3 bases; unmatched junction bases: 7. CDR3 coding DNA: TGTGCCAGCAGCACTGGACTAGCGGTCGGCTACGAGCAGTACTTC. It yields the protein CASSTGLAVGYEQYF.

Worth noting for this clone: This CDR3 is also generated by other DNA sequences in the sample. The rearrangement uses TRBV6-1 and TRBJ1-5; D call uncertain. CDR1 is MNHNS and CDR2 is SASEGT in the germline V gene. V dropped 7 bases and J dropped 4 bases, with 8 bases sitting between them. The CDR3 is 12 residues long. Here the CDR3 reads CASTGGNQPQHF. In nucleotides, the CDR3 is TGTGCCAGCACTGGTGGGAATCAGCCCCAGCATTTT.

For this clone: Additional DNA sequences in this sample encode the identical CDR3. This sequence joins TRBV7-2 and TRBJ1-2, with a tentative D call TRBD1 (6 bases). The CDR3 has 14 amino acids. With 0 bases removed from V and 4 bases from J, the gap between germline ends came to 9 bases. CDR1 and CDR2 (germline): SGHTA, FQGNSA. The CDR3 nucleotides read TGTGCCAGCAGCTTAGCAGGGGGACCCTATGGCTACACCTTC. Translation gives CASSLAGGPYGYTF. The complete variable domain, with remaining parts taken from reference TRBV7-2 and TRBJ1-2, reads GAGVSQSPSNKVTEKGKDVELRCDPISGHTALYWYRQSLGQGLEFLIYFQGNSAPDKSGLPSDRFSAERTGGSVSTLTIQRTQQEDSAVYLCASSLAGGPYGYTFGSGTRLTVV.

The V gene is TRBV28, the J gene TRBJ2-5, with 7 bases that match TRBD2. The J segment lost 5 bases and the V segment lost 2 bases, leaving 8 bases of the junction unmatched. Germline V gives CDR1 MDHEN, CDR2 SYDVKM. CDR3 size: 15 residues. The chain's CDR3 is CASSLGGRGGETQYF. The CDR3 DNA reads as TGTGCCAGCAGTTTAGGCGGGAGAGGAGGGGAGACCCAGTACTTC.

This chain links TRBV28 with TRBJ1-6; D uncertain. This CDR3 comprises 14 residues. Germline V gene sequence: CDR1 MDHEN, CDR2 SYDVKM. Trimming took off 5 bases at V and 10 bases at J, with 15 bases between the two ends. The chain's CDR3 is CASSATTVRSPLHF. CDR3 coding DNA: TGTGCCAGCAGTGCCACCACGGTCCGGTCACCCCTCCACTTT.

The chain employs TRBV2 and TRBJ2-5; D is possibly TRBD1 (6 bases). V was clipped by 3 bases and J by 1 base, with 12 bases between them. This CDR3 region has 15 residues. Germline CDR1 SNHLY, CDR2 FYNNEI. This CDR3 reads CASSDRGTPQETQYF. CDR3 bases: TGTGCCAGCAGTGACCGAGGGACACCCCAAGAGACCCAGTACTTC. Complete variable domain (other parts from reference TRBV2 and TRBJ2-5): EPEVTQTPSHQVTQMGQEVILRCVPISNHLYFYWYRQILGQKVEFLVSFYNNEISEKSEIFDDQFSVERPDGSNFTLKIRSTKLEDSAMYFCASSDRGTPQETQYFGPGTRLLVL.

The chain joins TRBV4-1 to TRBJ1-2; D perhaps matches TRBD1 (6 bases). The germline CDR1 and CDR2 sequences are MGHRA and YSYEKL. The V and J ends lost 3 bases and 8 bases respectively, with 16 bases between them. The CDR3 extends over 14 amino acids. The CDR3 is CASSQATGTGGYTF. The CDR3 DNA reads TGCGCCAGCAGCCAGGCCACAGGGACGGGGGGCTACACCTTC.

The gene calls are TRBV7-2 and TRBJ1-2; D is unclear. Trimming cost V 3 bases and J 8 bases, with 16 bases left between them. This CDR3 spans 14 amino acids. Germline V CDR1 and CDR2: SGHTA, FQGNSA. Here the CDR3 DNA reads TGTGCCAGCAGCTTTATCCCCCCCCTCTACGGCTACACCTTC. It is translated as CASSFIPPLYGYTF. Together with reference TRBV7-2 and TRBJ1-2, the CDR3 gives the full variable domain: GAGVSQSPSNKVTEKGKDVELRCDPISGHTALYWYRQSLGQGLEFLIYFQGNSAPDKSGLPSDRFSAERTGGSVSTLTIQRTQQEDSAVYLCASSFIPPLYGYTFGSGTRLTVV.

This rearrangement joins TRBV6-5 to TRBJ2-1; 8 nucleotides align to TRBD2. The CDR3 is 14 residues long. The germline CDR1 and CDR2 sequences are MNHEY and SVGAGI. Trimming removed 6 bases from V and 7 bases from J; junction bases left unmatched: 8. The CDR3 DNA follows: TGTGCCAGCAGCCCAGCGGGAGATAGGAATGAGCAGTTCTTC. Translated: CASSPAGDRNEQFF.

The CDR3 here is CASSQRDRTNTGELFF. The CDR3 region has the DNA TGCGCCAGCAGCCAACGGGACAGGACGAACACCGGGGAGCTGTTTTTT. V gene TRBV5-1 combines with J gene TRBJ2-2, with 8 bases aligning to TRBD1. Germline V lookup: CDR1 SGHRS, CDR2 YFSETQ. CDR3 length: 16 residues. V gave up 4 bases and J gave up 0 bases; unmatched junction bases: 5. The whole variable domain, remainder taken from reference TRBV5-1 and TRBJ2-2, is KAGVTQTPRYLIKTRGQQVTLSCSPISGHRSVSWYQQTPGQGLQFLFEYFSETQRNKGNFPGRFSGRQFSNSRSEMNVSTLELGDSALYLCASSQRDRTNTGELFFGEGSRLTVL.

This clone was observed once. The CDR3 loop reads CASSSGQQGPQYF. CDR3 DNA sequence: TGTGCCAGCAGCTCGGGCCAACAGGGGCCACAGTACTTC. The chain is built from TRBV5-4 and TRBJ2-7, with 7 bases matching TRBD1. Per germline, CDR1 SGHNT and CDR2 YYREEE (reference sequence). V trimming: 3 bases; J trimming: 10 bases; junction bases outside the gene matches: 10. CDR3 length equals 13 residues.